These 9 T cell receptor beta chains share one sample of origin, sequenced in a study of metastatic and nonmetastatic thyroid tumors. Every patient underwent thyroid surgery untreated. Using MiXCR, TCRdb reanalyzed the PCR reads. The repertoire holds more than 50,000 clones, with 20% as singletons. Sequencing was performed on blood. Source of these receptors: a female donor with papillary thyroid cancer or a benign thyroid nodule (not recorded which). Some clones in this sample may be carry-over from other donors' samples.

This clone was counted ten times or more. The chain combines TRBV3-1 with TRBJ2-1; no firm D call. Trimming stripped 4 bases from V and 4 bases from J, with 8 bases between. Germline V gene sequence: CDR1 LGHDT, CDR2 YNNKEL (reference sequence). The CDR3 is 13 residues long. CDR3 amino acids: CASSLLGYNEQFF. The CDR3 DNA follows: TGTGCCAGCAGCCTGCTTGGGTACAATGAGCAGTTCTTC.

J is TRBJ2-7 and V is TRBV20-1; 10 bases are shared with TRBD2. This CDR3 comprises 13 residues. The V segment lost 4 bases and the J segment 5 bases; nucleotides outside the gene matches: 5. Per the germline V gene, CDR1 is DFQATT and CDR2 is SNEGSKA (reference sequence). The DNA for the CDR3 is TGCAGTGCTACAGCGGGGGGGGCCCACGAGCAGTACTTC. Protein sequence: CSATAGGAHEQYF.

This clone was recorded at least ten times. CDR3 bases: TGTGCCAGCAGTATGAGGGCCCAAGGCGGAGAGCAGTACTTC. This translates into CASSMRAQGGEQYF. The genes are TRBV27 and TRBJ2-7; TRBD2 is a possible D gene (5 bases). The V gene's germline CDR1 is MNHEY and CDR2 SMNVEV (reference sequence). The CDR3 totals 14 residues. V lost 5 bases and J lost 7, with 18 bases in between.

This clone was observed at least ten times. The J gene is TRBJ1-5, the V gene TRBV12-3 or TRBV12-4; D uncertain. The CDR3 extends over 14 amino acids. V lost 5 bases to trimming and J lost 8 bases, with 16 bases between them. CDR3: CASSRVGGSKPQHF. The CDR3, as DNA: TGTGCCAGCAGTAGGGTGGGCGGAAGCAAGCCCCAGCATTTT.

This clone came up a few times. Possible read error: a much larger clone is one base away. This chain links TRBV7-2 with TRBJ2-2, with D possibly matching TRBD1 (5 bases). Germline assignment: CDR1 SGHTA and CDR2 FQGNSA. The CDR3 is 13 residues long. Trimming removed 4 bases at V and 10 bases at J, with 13 bases between. The CDR3 bases are TGTGCCAGCAGCTGGGGCCCGACAGTGGAGCTGTTTTTT. Protein product: CASSWGPTVELFF.

This clone has a count of ten or more. The chain uses TRBV2 and TRBJ1-5; D remains unclear. CDR1 and CDR2 from the germline V gene are SNHLY and FYNNEI. The CDR3 loop spans 14 amino acids. Trimming removed 6 bases at V and 2 bases at J, with 11 bases between. CDR3 in DNA: TGTGCCAGCAGCGGGGAACTAGGCAATCAGCCCCAGCATTTT. It is translated as CASSGELGNQPQHF.

Turning to this clone: In the same sample, other DNA sequences code for this CDR3. The chain couples TRBV20-1 to TRBJ1-6; TRBD1 aligns across 7 bases. Germline lookup yields CDR1 DFQATT and CDR2 SNEGSKA (reference sequence). Germline trimming cut 3 bases from V and 9 bases from J; bases unmatched to any gene: 2. The CDR3 covers 12 residues. Written as DNA, the CDR3 is TGCAGTGCTAGGCCAGGGGGTTCACCCCTCCACTTT. Translated: CSARPGGSPLHF.

In its sample, this clone was seen many times. The chain has TRBV19 and TRBJ2-3; 13 bases agree with TRBD2. V trimming: 1 base; J trimming: 5 bases; junction bases outside the gene matches: 0. The CDR3 consists of 15 residues. Per the germline V gene, CDR1 is LNHDA and CDR2 is SQIVND (reference sequence). Here the CDR3 reads CASSIGTSGRDTQYF. The CDR3 DNA is TGTGCCAGTAGTATAGGGACTAGCGGGAGAGATACGCAGTATTTT.

This clone was seen many times. This sequence joins TRBV30 and TRBJ2-7; D gene unclear. The V end lost 3 bases, the J end lost 2 bases, and 11 bases lay between the germline ends. Germline V gene lookup returns CDR1 GTSNPN and CDR2 SVGIG (reference sequence). This CDR3 is 13 amino acids long. The CDR3 region has the DNA TGTGCCTGGAGCCTTCCCGGAGCCTACGAGCAGTACTTC. Amino acids: CAWSLPGAYEQYF.